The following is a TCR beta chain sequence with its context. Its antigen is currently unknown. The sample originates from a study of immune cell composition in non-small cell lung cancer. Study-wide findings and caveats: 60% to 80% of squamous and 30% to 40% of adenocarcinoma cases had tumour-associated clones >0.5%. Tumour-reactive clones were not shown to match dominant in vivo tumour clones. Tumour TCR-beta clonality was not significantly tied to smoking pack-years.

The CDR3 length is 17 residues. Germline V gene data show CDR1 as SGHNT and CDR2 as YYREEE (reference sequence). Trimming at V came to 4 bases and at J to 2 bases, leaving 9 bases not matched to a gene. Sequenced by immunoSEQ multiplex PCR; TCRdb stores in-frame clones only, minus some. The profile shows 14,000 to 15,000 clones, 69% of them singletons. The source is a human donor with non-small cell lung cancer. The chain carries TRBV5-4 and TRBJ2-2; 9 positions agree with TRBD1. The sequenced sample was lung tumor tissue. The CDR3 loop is CASSTGTGRPNTGELFF. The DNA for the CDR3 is TGTGCCAGCAGCACCGGGACAGGGCGACCTAACACCGGGGAGCTGTTTTTT.